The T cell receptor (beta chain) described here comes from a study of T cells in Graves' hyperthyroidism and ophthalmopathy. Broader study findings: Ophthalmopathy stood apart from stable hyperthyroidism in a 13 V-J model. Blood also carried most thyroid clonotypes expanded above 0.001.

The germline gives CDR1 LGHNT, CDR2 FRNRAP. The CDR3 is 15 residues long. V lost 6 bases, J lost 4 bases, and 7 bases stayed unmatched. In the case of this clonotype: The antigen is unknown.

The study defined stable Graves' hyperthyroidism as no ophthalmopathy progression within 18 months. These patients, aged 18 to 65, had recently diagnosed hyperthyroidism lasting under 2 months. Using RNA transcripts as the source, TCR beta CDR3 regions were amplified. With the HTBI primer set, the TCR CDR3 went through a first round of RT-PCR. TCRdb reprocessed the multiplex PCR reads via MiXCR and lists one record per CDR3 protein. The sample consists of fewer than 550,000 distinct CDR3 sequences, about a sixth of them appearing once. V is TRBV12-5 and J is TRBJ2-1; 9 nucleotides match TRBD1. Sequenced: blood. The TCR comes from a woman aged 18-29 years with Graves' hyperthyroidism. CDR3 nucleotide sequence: TGTGCTAGTGGACCTGGGACAGGGTCTTACAATGAGCAGTTCTTC. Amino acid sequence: CASGPGTGSYNEQFF.